The rows below give T cell receptor beta chains drawn from one sample of a study of PD-1 blockade in classical Hodgkin lymphoma. The table came from immunoSEQ multiplex PCR; TCRdb's copy has only in-frame clones and leaves some out. The top ten clones hold approximately 9.6% of a sample with more than 140,000 clones, just under 80% of them seen once. The sequencing here drew on peripheral blood mononuclear cells (PBMCs), taken before the second cycle of nivolumab. The receptors were gathered from a human donor with classical Hodgkin lymphoma. Both conserved end residues are part of each CDR3. A D gene is named only where the DNA matches it firmly. Some rows mark clone size as missing; the rest say once, few, many or name a class of expanded clone.

>TRBJ2-7|-|TRBV6-5|-
CASSYVLGYEQYF
TGTGCTAGCAGTTACGTTTTGGGCTACGAGCAGTACTTC
>TRBJ2-2|-|TRBV6-5|-
CASSYSAQGPGELFF
TGTGCCAGCAGTTACTCCGCCCAGGGTCCCGGGGAGCTGTTTTTT
>TRBJ1-1|-|TRBV5-6|-
CASSLSNEAFF
TGTGCCAGCAGCTTGTCAAATGAAGCTTTCTTT
>TRBJ2-7|-|TRBV7-9|TRBD2
CASSPSPGLAGGINEQYF
TGTGCCAGCAGCCCCAGTCCGGGACTAGCGGGAGGAATCAACGAGCAGTACTTC
>TRBJ2-7|once|TRBV21-1|-
CASSTSGWSGVYEQYF
TGTGCCAGCAGCACCTCTGGGTGGTCAGGGGTCTACGAGCAGTACTTC
>TRBJ2-5|-|TRBV7-9|-
CASSADVLQTQYF
TGTGCCAGCAGCGCGGACGTCTTGCAGACCCAGTACTTC
>TRBJ1-2|-|TRBV6-1|-
CASSELRGRSDYGYTF
TGTGCCAGCAGTGAACTTAGGGGACGGTCTGACTATGGCTACACCTTC
>TRBJ1-2|-|TRBV10-3|TRBD1
CAISEGTANYGYTF
TGTGCCATCAGTGAGGGGACAGCCAACTATGGCTACACCTTC
>TRBJ1-2|-|TRBV9|-
CASSVGGSYGYTF
TGTGCCAGCAGCGTAGGAGGGTCCTATGGCTACACCTTC
>TRBJ2-1|-|TRBV7-2|TRBD2
CASSLVSTSGVYNEQFF
TGTGCCAGCAGCTTAGTTAGTACTAGCGGGGTTTACAATGAGCAGTTCTTC
>TRBJ1-4|-|TRBV10-3|TRBD1
CAISEYASGGEKLFF
TGTGCCATCAGTGAGTACGCGTCAGGGGGTGAAAAACTGTTTTTT
>TRBJ1-6|few|TRBV4-1|-
CASSQDAERSSYNSPLHF
TGCGCCAGCAGCCAAGATGCAGAAAGGAGCTCCTATAATTCACCCCTCCACTTT
>TRBJ1-2|-|TRBV18|TRBD1
CASSPDRDYGYTF
TGTGCCAGCTCCCCAGACAGGGACTATGGCTACACCTTC
>TRBJ2-7|-|TRBV6-6|-
CASSYSLYEQYF
TGTGCCAGCAGTTACTCCCTCTACGAGCAGTACTTC
>TRBJ2-3|-|TRBV7-2|-
CASSLVVERTQYF
TGTGCCAGCAGCTTAGTGGTCGAGCGTACGCAGTATTTT
>TRBJ2-3|-|TRBV9|-
CASSVEGTDTQYF
TGTGCCAGCAGCGTAGAAGGGACGGATACGCAGTATTTT
>TRBJ2-3|-|TRBV27|-
CASSLSRGSTDTQYF
TGTGCCAGCAGTTTATCTCGCGGGAGCACAGATACGCAGTATTTT
>TRBJ2-7|-|TRBV5-1|-
CASSLGQIAYEQYF
TGCGCCAGCAGCTTAGGGCAGATTGCCTACGAGCAGTACTTC
>TRBJ1-3|few|TRBV9|TRBD1
CASSVDRAGNTIYF
TGTGCCAGCAGCGTTGACAGGGCTGGAAACACCATATATTTT
>TRBJ1-1|few|TRBV9|-
CASSVRLGGAEAFF
TGTGCCAGCAGCGTAAGGTTAGGTGGGGCAGAAGCTTTCTTT
>TRBJ1-2|few|TRBV10-3|-
CAISESGGYTF
TGTGCCATCAGTGAGTCCGGTGGCTACACCTTC
>TRBJ2-7|many|TRBV4-1|TRBD1
CASSQVGGPPYEQYF
TGCGCCAGCAGCCAAGTAGGGGGCCCGCCCTACGAGCAGTACTTC
>TRBJ1-1|-|TRBV6-5|-
CASTGRLNTEAFF
TGTGCCAGCACAGGCAGGTTGAACACTGAAGCTTTCTTT
>TRBJ2-3|-|TRBV7-9|TRBD2
CASSLGGRASDTQYF
TGTGCCAGCAGCTTAGGCGGGAGGGCCTCAGATACGCAGTATTTT
>TRBJ2-3|-|TRBV29-1|TRBD2
CSVERVAGGPPDTQYF
TGCAGCGTTGAAAGGGTAGCGGGGGGGCCCCCAGATACGCAGTATTTT
>TRBJ1-5|-|TRBV7-9|-
CASSLVGNQPQHF
TGTGCCAGCAGCTTAGTTGGCAATCAGCCCCAGCATTTT
>TRBJ1-5|-|TRBV19|-
CASRFPGQINQPQHF
TGTGCCAGTAGATTCCCCGGACAGATCAATCAGCCCCAGCATTTT